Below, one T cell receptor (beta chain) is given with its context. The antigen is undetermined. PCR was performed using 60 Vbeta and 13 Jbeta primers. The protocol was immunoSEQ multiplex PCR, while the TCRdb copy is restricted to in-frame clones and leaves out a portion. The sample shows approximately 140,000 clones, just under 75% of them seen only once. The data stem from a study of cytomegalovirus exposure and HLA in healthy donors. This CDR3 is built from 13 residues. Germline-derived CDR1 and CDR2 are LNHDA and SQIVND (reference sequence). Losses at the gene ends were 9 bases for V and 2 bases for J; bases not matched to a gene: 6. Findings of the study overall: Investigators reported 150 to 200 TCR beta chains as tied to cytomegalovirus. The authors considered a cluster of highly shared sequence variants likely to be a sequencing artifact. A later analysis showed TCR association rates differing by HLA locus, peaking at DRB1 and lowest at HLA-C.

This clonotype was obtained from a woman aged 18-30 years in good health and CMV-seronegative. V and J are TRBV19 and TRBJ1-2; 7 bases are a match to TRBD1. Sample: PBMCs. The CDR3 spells CASNGQDNYGYTF. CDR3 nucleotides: TGTGCCAGCAACGGACAGGACAACTATGGCTACACCTTC.